This is a list of T cell receptor beta chains from one sample in a study of blood T cell repertoires in COVID-19. Libraries were prepared by immunoSEQ multiplex PCR; TCRdb keeps only in-frame clonotypes and omits some of them. The data show about 200,000 clones, with about 88% seen just once and about 4% held by the top ten. The sequencing sample was made of PBMCs or T cells enriched from blood (not recorded which). The receptors come from a woman in her 30s who had been exposed to COVID-19. Each CDR3 is given with its conserved first and last residue. Each record gives: J gene, D gene, V gene, CDR3 length, clone size, CDR3 DNA, CDR3 protein. The D gene is left open where the match is weak. Some rows have no size entry. The others give once, few or many, or a class for an expanded clone.

TRBJ2-3 | - | TRBV7-2 | 18 | - | TGTGCCAGCAGCTTAAGAATCGGAACAGGGCTGAAAACAGATACGCAGTATTTT | CASSLRIGTGLKTDTQYF
TRBJ2-7 | - | TRBV6-5 | 12 | - | TGTGCCAGCAGTTCCACTCAGGGAAAGCAGTACTTC | CASSSTQGKQYF
TRBJ1-2 | TRBD1 | TRBV11-2 | 13 | - | TGTGCCAGCAGCCGGGACAGATACTATGGCTACACCTTC | CASSRDRYYGYTF
TRBJ1-4 | TRBD1 | TRBV6-6 | 14 | once | TGTGCCAGCATGACAGGGCCCACTAATGAAAAACTGTTTTTT | CASMTGPTNEKLFF
TRBJ1-5 | - | TRBV19 | 15 | - | TGTGCCAGTAGTAAGTCCGGGTATAGCAATCAGCCCCAGCATTTT | CASSKSGYSNQPQHF
TRBJ2-5 | - | TRBV5-1 | 13 | - | TGCGCCAGCAGCTTCAGGCTCCAAGAGACCCAGTACTTC | CASSFRLQETQYF
TRBJ2-2 | TRBD1 | TRBV14 | 18 | - | TGTGCCAGCAGCCAAGATGTAGGACAGGCTTGGAACACCGGGGAGCTGTTTTTT | CASSQDVGQAWNTGELFF
TRBJ2-7 | TRBD2 | TRBV2 | 14 | - | TGTGCCAGCAGTGAACTAGCGGGGGGCGTCGAGCAGTACTTC | CASSELAGGVEQYF
TRBJ1-4 | - | TRBV2 | 12 | - | TGTGCCAGCACCAGGGGAGAGGAAAAACTGTTTTTT | CASTRGEEKLFF
TRBJ2-3 | - | TRBV12-3/TRBV12-4 | 13 | - | TGTGCCAGCAGTTTCCTTAGCACAGATACGCAGTATTTT | CASSFLSTDTQYF
TRBJ1-1 | - | TRBV3-1/TRBV3-2 | 13 | - | TGTGCCAGCAGCCAATTCCAGTGGTTTGAAGCTTTCTTT | CASSQFQWFEAFF
TRBJ2-7 | TRBD1 | TRBV2 | 15 | - | TGTGCCAGCAGTGGGGACAGGGGGCCCACCTACGAGCAGTACTTC | CASSGDRGPTYEQYF
TRBJ1-4 | TRBD1 | TRBV4-1 | 17 | - | TGCGCCAGCAGCCCCTCAATCGACAGGGTCTATAATGAAAAACTGTTTTTT | CASSPSIDRVYNEKLFF
TRBJ1-1 | - | TRBV4-2 | 16 | - | TGTGCCAGCAGCCAAGACCCCCAACAGGGTCGGACTGAAGCTTTCTTT | CASSQDPQQGRTEAFF
TRBJ1-5 | - | TRBV6-5 | 15 | - | TGTGCCAGCAGCCCCACAGGGATCGGCAATCAGCCCCAGCATTTT | CASSPTGIGNQPQHF
TRBJ2-7 | TRBD1 | TRBV11-3 | 12 | - | TGTGCCAGCACCCGACAGGGGGGCGAGCAGTACTTC | CASTRQGGEQYF
TRBJ2-7 | TRBD2 | TRBV4-2 | 14 | - | TGTGCCAGCAGCAAGGGACTAGCGGGGGACGAGCAGTACTTC | CASSKGLAGDEQYF
TRBJ1-3 | - | TRBV30 | 12 | - | TGTGCCTGGAGTATGAGGGGAAACACCATATATTTT | CAWSMRGNTIYF
TRBJ2-3 | - | TRBV5-1 | 17 | - | TGCGCCAGCAGCTTTGACGGTTTTGCACGTAGCACATATACGCAGTATTTT | CASSFDGFARSTYTQYF
TRBJ2-6 | - | TRBV7-9 | 17 | - | TGTGCCAGCAGTCCGATGGTAGCCCTCTCTGGGGCCAACGTCCTGACTTTC | CASSPMVALSGANVLTF
TRBJ1-1 | TRBD1 | TRBV7-3 | 14 | - | TGTGCCAGCACCCCTGGGACAGGGAGCACTGAAGCTTTCTTT | CASTPGTGSTEAFF
TRBJ1-5 | TRBD1 | TRBV5-8 | 15 | few | TGTGCCAGCAGCACTGGACAGGGAGTGGATCAGCCCCAGCATTTT | CASSTGQGVDQPQHF
TRBJ2-3 | TRBD2 | TRBV10-3 | 16 | - | TGTGCCATCAGCGTCGGACTAGCGGAGACGGCAGATACGCAGTATTTT | CAISVGLAETADTQYF
TRBJ2-3 | - | TRBV19 | 10 | - | TGTGCCACTCCCACAGATACGCAGTATTTT | CATPTDTQYF
TRBJ1-1 | - | TRBV10-3 | 14 | - | TGTGCCATCAGGGGGACAAATATGAACACTGAAGCTTTCTTT | CAIRGTNMNTEAFF
TRBJ1-5 | - | TRBV9 | 15 | - | TGTGCCAGCAGCGCGGAGGAGGGCTACAATCAGCCCCAGCATTTT | CASSAEEGYNQPQHF
TRBJ1-2 | TRBD1 | TRBV7-9 | 13 | - | TGTGCCAGCAGCTCACAGACAGGGCGAGGCTACACCTTC | CASSSQTGRGYTF
TRBJ1-6 | - | TRBV2 | 16 | - | TGTGCCAGCAGTGAAGGGGGGGGCAGGCATAATTCACCCCTCCACTTT | CASSEGGGRHNSPLHF
TRBJ1-3 | - | TRBV19 | 15 | - | TGTGCCAGTAGTCCCCAGGGCATCTCTGGAAACACCATATATTTT | CASSPQGISGNTIYF